A selection of T cell receptor beta chains follows, all from one sample in a study of monozygotic twins with inflammatory bowel disease. TCRdb processed the 5' RACE reads again and assigns one entry to each CDR3 protein, with no DNA. This sample's clone table lists 310,000 or so distinct CDR3 sequences. Sequencing was done on a sample of blood. The origin of the receptors is a human donor with ulcerative colitis or Crohn's disease, or a healthy co-twin of an affected twin (not recorded which). Each CDR3 is given with its conserved first and last residue.

J gene,V gene,CDR3 protein
TRBJ1-6,TRBV5-4,CASSFGVTPNSPLHF
TRBJ2-1,TRBV5-1,CASSPGGLGSSYNEQFF
TRBJ2-1,TRBV5-1,CASSLAGTSGGNEQFF
TRBJ1-3,TRBV20-1,CSARTASGNTIYF
TRBJ2-5,TRBV3-1,CASSLRQGLSETQYF
TRBJ1-2,TRBV7-9,CASSLGQYYGYTF
TRBJ1-4,TRBV7-9,CASSLGRTNEKLFF
TRBJ2-1,TRBV5-1,CASSLGISGRLVNEQFF
TRBJ2-7,TRBV29-1,CSVAEDRGVSYEQYF
TRBJ1-1,TRBV5-6,CATSLGVGYTEAFF
TRBJ2-2,TRBV28,CASSWTGLNTGELFF
TRBJ2-1,TRBV20-1,CSARDRGLAGGNEQFF
TRBJ1-5,TRBV7-9,CASSLATGYSNQPQHF
TRBJ2-1,TRBV6-1,CASSSAVGPNEQFF
TRBJ1-1,TRBV10-3,CAISKGWNTEAFF
TRBJ2-5,TRBV4-2,CASSQGRGTSGQQETQYF
TRBJ2-5,TRBV29-1,CSVEASGGMQETQYF
TRBJ2-3,TRBV7-2,CASSSGTIRDTQYF
TRBJ2-2,TRBV7-3,CASSLIRGLATGELFF
TRBJ2-1,TRBV11-2,CASSLDSGEEQFF
TRBJ1-1,TRBV6-2/TRBV6-3,CASSYWNTEAFF
TRBJ1-6,TRBV20-1,CSARGILNSPLHF
TRBJ1-5,TRBV6-1,CASSTGLEGNQPQHF
TRBJ1-3,TRBV19,CASTPQRGQSSGNTIYF
TRBJ2-1,TRBV12-3/TRBV12-4,CASSWNFWPNEQFF
TRBJ1-5,TRBV5-1,CASSLGGISPQHF
TRBJ2-2,TRBV21-1,CASLKGGTGAGTGELFF
TRBJ2-5,TRBV12-3/TRBV12-4,CASSLAAGGAETQYF
TRBJ2-1,TRBV4-3,CASSPGEIIPSGNEQFF
TRBJ2-7,TRBV12-3/TRBV12-4,CASTPGATAGHYEQYF
TRBJ2-1,TRBV6-5,CASSYSGLAGVRNEQFF
TRBJ2-2,TRBV6-2/TRBV6-3,CASSTGPWGAGELFF
TRBJ2-7,TRBV2,CASTESYEQYF
TRBJ2-3,TRBV20-1,CSARVAGRTDTQYF
TRBJ1-5,TRBV6-2/TRBV6-3,CASKRAQNQPQHF
TRBJ2-1,TRBV20-1,CSASRETPTYNEQFF
TRBJ2-5,TRBV20-1,CSALGSEYIQETQYF
TRBJ2-7,TRBV5-5,CASSLDLGQTYEQYF
TRBJ2-1,TRBV6-1,CASSEGGHSNEQFF
TRBJ1-1,TRBV5-1,CASSLGQGATYKSTEAFF
TRBJ1-5,TRBV4-1,CASSQVTKSPQHF
TRBJ1-1,TRBV28,CASHINTEAFF
TRBJ2-5,TRBV12-3/TRBV12-4,CASSYQGHKETQYF
TRBJ2-2,TRBV12-3/TRBV12-4,CASKSWRAGELFF
TRBJ2-4,TRBV5-1,CASSLPGGQGGNIQYF
TRBJ2-3,TRBV7-9,CASTYTGGRTDTQYF
TRBJ2-3,TRBV5-1,CASSLEGLAGLGGTQYF
TRBJ1-5,TRBV6-1,CASRKGSGFQPQHF
TRBJ1-5,TRBV7-3,CASSLGPNQPQHF
TRBJ1-1,TRBV6-1,CASRGDRIQGEAFF
TRBJ2-7,TRBV2,CASNFPRKRGQNPLHYEQYF
TRBJ2-2,TRBV5-1,CASSFDHTGELFF
TRBJ2-6,TRBV20-1,CSASSSLKAANVLTF
TRBJ1-5,TRBV10-3,CAISRDLSGPQHF
TRBJ1-1,TRBV20-1,CSAKLPPGTSNTEAFF
TRBJ2-7,TRBV5-1,CASSTTSGSLSYEQYF